This is a list of T cell receptor beta chains from one sample in a study of identical twins. One entry per CDR3 protein, called by TCRdb with MiXCR from the 5' RACE reads. The table lists 400,000 to 550,000 distinct CDR3 sequences, approximately 24% of them singletons. This sample also appeared in a second study, on T cells expressing NK-cell markers.

Source material: CD4+ T cells sorted from blood. The receptors here all came from a woman aged 18-29 years in good health. Both conserved end residues are part of each CDR3. A D gene is named only where the DNA matches it firmly. Clone size is given for some rows only: seen once, a few or many times, or a class if the clone is expanded.

abundance	d_gene	v_gene	j_gene	CDR3nt	CDR3aa
NA	NA	TRBV5-1	TRBJ2-7	TGCGCCAGCAGCTTGGAAACCTTCTCCGGCGAGCAGTACTTC	CASSLETFSGEQYF
few	NA	TRBV5-5	TRBJ2-3	TGTGCCAGCAGCTTTCAGACCTACACAGATACGCAGTATTTT	CASSFQTYTDTQYF
NA	TRBD2	TRBV3-1	TRBJ2-5	TGTGCCAGCAGCCAGCCCACTAGCGGGAGAGAGACCCAGTACTTC	CASSQPTSGRETQYF
few	NA	TRBV10-3	TRBJ2-3	TGTGCCATCCTCGGCCGCACAGATACGCAGTATTTT	CAILGRTDTQYF
NA	NA	TRBV19	TRBJ2-7	TGTGCCAGTAGTACGAGCGGCCGCACCGAGCAGTACTTC	CASSTSGRTEQYF
NA	NA	TRBV11-3	TRBJ2-3	TGTGCCAGCAGCCGCTTTGAGGGGGCAGATACGCAGTATTTT	CASSRFEGADTQYF
few	TRBD2	TRBV5-1	TRBJ2-5	TGCGCCAGCAGCTTGGCTCGACTAGCGGGGACAGAGACCCAGTACTTC	CASSLARLAGTETQYF
NA	NA	TRBV7-2	TRBJ2-2	TGTGCCAGCAGGATCGCGTCGAACACCGGGGAGCTGTTTTTT	CASRIASNTGELFF
many	TRBD1	TRBV4-1	TRBJ1-5	TGCGCCAGCAGCCAAGAATACAGGGGGAGCAATCAGCCCCAGCATTTT	CASSQEYRGSNQPQHF
NA	NA	TRBV24-1	TRBJ1-2	TGTGCCACCAGCCCGGGCGGGAACTATGGCTACACCTTC	CATSPGGNYGYTF
NA	NA	TRBV6-5	TRBJ1-3	TGTGCCAGCAGTTACTCGGGCCGTCACTCTGGAAACACCATATATTTT	CASSYSGRHSGNTIYF
once	NA	TRBV5-8	TRBJ1-5	TGTGCCAGCACGCTGATCGGACTCAATCAGCCCCAGCATTTT	CASTLIGLNQPQHF
NA	NA	TRBV20-1	TRBJ1-6	TGCAGTGCTAGTGGAGGGATCTCCTATAATTCACCCCTCCACTTT	CSASGGISYNSPLHF
few	TRBD1	TRBV7-2	TRBJ2-7	TGTGCCAGCAGCGCAGAGACAGGGGGCGCGAGGGAGCAGTACTTC	CASSAETGGAREQYF
few	NA	TRBV29-1	TRBJ1-5	TGCAGCGTTGTACAGGGTACTAGCAATCAGCCCCAGCATTTT	CSVVQGTSNQPQHF
NA	NA	TRBV5-6	TRBJ1-2	TGTGCCAGCAGCCCAGGGTGGGGTGTGAATGGCTACACCTTC	CASSPGWGVNGYTF
few	NA	TRBV5-1	TRBJ2-7	TGCGCCAGCGGATTTGGGCGGGCTGCCTACGAGCAGTACTTC	CASGFGRAAYEQYF
many	TRBD2	TRBV29-1	TRBJ2-1	TGCAGCGCTGGGGGGACTAGCGGCTACAATGAGCAGTTCTTC	CSAGGTSGYNEQFF
NA	NA	TRBV20-1	TRBJ2-3	TGCAGTGCTAGAGATTATTTGAGGATATCGACAGATACGCAGTATTTT	CSARDYLRISTDTQYF
few	NA	TRBV5-1	TRBJ2-4	TGCGCCAGCAGCTTGAGTTCGGGGGAGGACATTCAGTACTTC	CASSLSSGEDIQYF
NA	TRBD2	TRBV12-3/TRBV12-4	TRBJ2-1	TGTGCCAGCAGTTCTTACTCCGGGACTAGCGGGAGGGGGTTCTTCTTC	CASSSYSGTSGRGFFF
few	TRBD2	TRBV7-2	TRBJ2-1	TGTGCCAGCAGGGTCAGCGGGGGGACTTACAATGAGCAGTTCTTC	CASRVSGGTYNEQFF
once	TRBD1	TRBV7-3	TRBJ1-2	TGTGCCAGCAGCCCAGGGACAGAGCATGGCTACACCTTC	CASSPGTEHGYTF
many	NA	TRBV4-3	TRBJ2-5	TGCGCCAGCAGCCCAAGTGCCGGGACACTTCAAGAGACCCAGTACTTC	CASSPSAGTLQETQYF
few	NA	TRBV4-1	TRBJ1-4	TGCGCCAGCAGCCCCCCTCTGGCGGAAAAACTGTTTTTT	CASSPPLAEKLFF
NA	TRBD2	TRBV7-3	TRBJ2-3	TGTGCCAGCAGCTTAAGGGGGACTAGCGGGGGTGGGGCAGATACGCAGTATTTT	CASSLRGTSGGGADTQYF
few	NA	TRBV11-2	TRBJ1-2	TGTGCCAGCAGCTTGGGGGGATGGGGCTACACCTTC	CASSLGGWGYTF
NA	NA	TRBV10-3	TRBJ2-7	TGTGCCATCAGTCCACAAGCGGGCTACGAGCAGTACTTC	CAISPQAGYEQYF
NA	NA	TRBV5-5	TRBJ2-7	TGTGCCAGCAGCTTGGCGCCAGGGGCAAACGAGCAGTACTTC	CASSLAPGANEQYF
NA	TRBD1	TRBV12-3/TRBV12-4	TRBJ2-7	TGTGCCAGCAGGGCAGGGACAGGGGGCGAAGAGCAGTACTTC	CASRAGTGGEEQYF
many	NA	TRBV7-9	TRBJ1-1	TGTGCCAGCAGCCGACAGGTTAACACTGAAGCTTTCTTT	CASSRQVNTEAFF
NA	TRBD2	TRBV6-5	TRBJ2-7	TGTGCCAGCAGTTACAAAGGATGGGTAGCGGGATCCTACGAGCAGTACTTC	CASSYKGWVAGSYEQYF
NA	NA	TRBV2	TRBJ2-7	TGTGCCAGCAGCCGGGACGACCTCTGGCAGTACTTC	CASSRDDLWQYF
few	NA	TRBV12-3/TRBV12-4	TRBJ2-3	TGTGCCAGCAGCACGGGTGCCACAGATACGCAGTATTTT	CASSTGATDTQYF
NA	NA	TRBV2	TRBJ1-4	TGTGCCAGCAGTGAATCAGGGGAAAAACTGTTTTTT	CASSESGEKLFF
NA	TRBD2	TRBV30	TRBJ2-1	TGTGCCTGGAGTGTGGCGGGAGGATTGCAGTTCTTC	CAWSVAGGLQFF
NA	NA	TRBV29-1	TRBJ1-1	TGCAGCGTCGTACAGGGACGGGGCACTGAAGCTTTCTTT	CSVVQGRGTEAFF
NA	NA	TRBV5-1	TRBJ2-3	TGCGCCAGCAGCTTGGCTGGCCGATCTACGCAGTATTTT	CASSLAGRSTQYF
NA	NA	TRBV24-1	TRBJ1-2	TGTGCCACCCCTCCTGGCTACACCTTC	CATPPGYTF
NA	NA	TRBV20-1	TRBJ2-2	TGCAGCGCCTCGGGGGTACGCGCCGGGGAGCTGTTTTTT	CSASGVRAGELFF
once	TRBD2	TRBV3-1	TRBJ2-3	TGTGCCAGCAGTCTTAGCGGGGGAAGCACAGATACGCAGTATTTT	CASSLSGGSTDTQYF
NA	TRBD2	TRBV29-1	TRBJ2-7	TGCAGCGGGCTAGCGGGAGCCCCCTACAAGCAGTACTTC	CSGLAGAPYKQYF
few	NA	TRBV10-1	TRBJ1-6	TGCGCCAGCAGTGAGACAGGGAATAATTCACCCCTCCACTTT	CASSETGNNSPLHF
NA	TRBD2	TRBV3-1	TRBJ2-1	TGTGCCAGCAGCCCTTACCTAACTAGCGGGGTCTACAATGAGCAGTTCTTC	CASSPYLTSGVYNEQFF